This T cell receptor (beta chain) was observed in a study of cytomegalovirus exposure and HLA in healthy donors. PCR was performed using 60 Vbeta and 13 Jbeta primers. The method was immunoSEQ multiplex PCR; TCRdb's version includes in-frame clones alone and lacks a portion of them. Found here are tens of thousands of clones, roughly 77% of them singletons; the top ten hold 14% to 15%. This clone was detected a few times. The junction had 7 bases not matched to a gene; V was cut back by 0 bases and J by 6 bases. The CDR3 runs to 16 residues. Germline loops: CDR1 SGHDN, CDR2 FVKESK. The gene calls are TRBV14 and TRBJ2-1, with 8 bases that match TRBD2. The sample was PBMCs. The TCR was taken from a middle-aged woman in good health and CMV-seropositive. The DNA for the CDR3 is TGTGCCAGCAGCCAAGATCGGAGCGGGAGTTCCAATGAGCAGTTCTTC. As protein: CASSQDRSGSSNEQFF.